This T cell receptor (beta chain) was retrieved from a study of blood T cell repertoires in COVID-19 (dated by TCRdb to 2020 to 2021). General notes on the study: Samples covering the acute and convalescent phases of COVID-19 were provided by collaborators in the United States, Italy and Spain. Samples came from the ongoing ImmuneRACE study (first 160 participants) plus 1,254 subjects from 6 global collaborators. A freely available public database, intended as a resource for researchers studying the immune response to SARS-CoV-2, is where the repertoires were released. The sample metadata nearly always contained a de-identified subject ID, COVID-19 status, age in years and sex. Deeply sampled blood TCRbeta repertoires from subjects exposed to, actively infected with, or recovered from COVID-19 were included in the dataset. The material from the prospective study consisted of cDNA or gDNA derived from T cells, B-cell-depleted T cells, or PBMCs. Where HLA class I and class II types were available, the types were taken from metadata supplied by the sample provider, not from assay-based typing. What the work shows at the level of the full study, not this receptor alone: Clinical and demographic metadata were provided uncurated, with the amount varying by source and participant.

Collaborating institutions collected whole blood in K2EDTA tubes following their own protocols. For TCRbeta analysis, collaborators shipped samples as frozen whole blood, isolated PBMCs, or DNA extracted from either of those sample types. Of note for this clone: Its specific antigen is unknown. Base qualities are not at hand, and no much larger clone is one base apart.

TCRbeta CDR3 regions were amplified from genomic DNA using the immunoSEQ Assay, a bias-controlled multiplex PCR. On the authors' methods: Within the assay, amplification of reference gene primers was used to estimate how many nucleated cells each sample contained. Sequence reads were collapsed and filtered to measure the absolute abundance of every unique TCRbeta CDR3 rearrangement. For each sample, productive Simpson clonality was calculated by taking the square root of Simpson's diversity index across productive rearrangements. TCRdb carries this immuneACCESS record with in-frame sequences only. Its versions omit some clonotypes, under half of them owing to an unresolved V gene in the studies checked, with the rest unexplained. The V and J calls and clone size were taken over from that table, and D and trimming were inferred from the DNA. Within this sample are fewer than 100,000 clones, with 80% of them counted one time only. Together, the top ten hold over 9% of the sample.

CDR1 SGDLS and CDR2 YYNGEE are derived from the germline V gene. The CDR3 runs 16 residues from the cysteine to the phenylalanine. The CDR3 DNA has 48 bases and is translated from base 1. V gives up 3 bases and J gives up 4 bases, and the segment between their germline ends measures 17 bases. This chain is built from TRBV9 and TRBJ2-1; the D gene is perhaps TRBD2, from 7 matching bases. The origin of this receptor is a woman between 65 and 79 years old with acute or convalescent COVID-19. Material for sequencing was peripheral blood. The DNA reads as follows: TGTGCCAGCAGCGCCGTGGAGGGGGGGCTTTACAATGAGCAGTTCTTC. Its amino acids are CASSAVEGGLYNEQFF.